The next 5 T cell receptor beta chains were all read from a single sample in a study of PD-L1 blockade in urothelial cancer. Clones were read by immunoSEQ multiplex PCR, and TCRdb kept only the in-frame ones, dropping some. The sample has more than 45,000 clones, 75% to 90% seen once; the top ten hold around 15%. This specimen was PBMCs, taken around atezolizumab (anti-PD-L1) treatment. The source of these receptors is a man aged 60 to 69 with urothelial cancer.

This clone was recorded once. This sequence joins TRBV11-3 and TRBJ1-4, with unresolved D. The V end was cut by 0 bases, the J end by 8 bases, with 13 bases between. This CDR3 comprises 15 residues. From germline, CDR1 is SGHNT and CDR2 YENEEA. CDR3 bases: TGTGCCAGCAGCTTAGATACATCGTTCACGGAAAAACTGTTTTTT. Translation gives CASSLDTSFTEKLFF.

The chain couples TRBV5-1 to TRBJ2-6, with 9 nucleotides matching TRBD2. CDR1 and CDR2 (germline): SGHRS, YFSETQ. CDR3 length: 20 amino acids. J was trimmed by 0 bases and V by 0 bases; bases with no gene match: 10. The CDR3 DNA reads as TGCGCCAGCAGCTTGGCCCATTCTAGCGGGATTAGCTCTGGGGCCAACGTCCTGACTTTC. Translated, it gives CASSLAHSSGISSGANVLTF.

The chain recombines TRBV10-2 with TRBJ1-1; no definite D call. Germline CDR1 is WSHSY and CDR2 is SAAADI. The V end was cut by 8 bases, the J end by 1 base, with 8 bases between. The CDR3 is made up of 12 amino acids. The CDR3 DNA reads TGCGCCAGCGGCCGGGAGAACACTGAAGCTTTCTTT. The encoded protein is CASGRENTEAFF.

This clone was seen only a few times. The chain's CDR3 is CASTAPRDRGNTGELFF. CDR3 in DNA: TGTGCCAGCACCGCCCCCCGGGACAGGGGGAACACCGGGGAGCTGTTTTTT. V usage is TRBV28 and J usage is TRBJ2-2; 10 bases line up with TRBD1. Trimming at V came to 7 bases and at J to 1 base, leaving 9 bases not matched to a gene. The length of the CDR3 is 17 residues. In germline, CDR1 is MDHEN, CDR2 SYDVKM. Variable domain in full (rest from reference TRBV28 and TRBJ2-2): DVKVTQSSRYLVKRTGEKVFLECVQDMDHENMFWYRQDPGLGLRLIYFSYDVKMKEKGDIPEGYSVSREKKERFSLILESASTNQTSMYLCASTAPRDRGNTGELFFGEGSRLTVL.

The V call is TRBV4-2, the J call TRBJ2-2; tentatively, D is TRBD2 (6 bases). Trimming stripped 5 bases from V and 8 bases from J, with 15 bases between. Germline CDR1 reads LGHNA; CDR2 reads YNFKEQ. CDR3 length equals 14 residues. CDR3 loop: CASSEGSGRGELFF. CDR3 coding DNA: TGTGCCAGCAGCGAAGGAAGTGGGAGGGGGGAGCTGTTTTTT.